This T cell receptor beta chain appears in the sequencing data of a study of cytomegalovirus exposure and HLA in healthy donors. It was with 60 Vbeta and 13 Jbeta primers that the PCR ran. The data were produced by immunoSEQ multiplex PCR, yet TCRdb's version contains in-frame clones alone and is incomplete. The sample records over 150,000 clones, 75% to 90% being singletons. The study, taken as a whole, reports: High specificity and sensitivity for cytomegalovirus status were reported for the classifier. In vitro work confirmed that a few CMV-associated chains recognize CMV antigens. About 90% or about 30% of the time was how often most TCR beta V segments were productive, according to an earlier analysis.

This CDR3 is built from 15 residues. V lost 1 base and J 5 bases, leaving 14 bases between the germline ends. CDR1 and CDR2 (germline): SGHAT, FQNNGV. To note about this clone: Its target is not known.

This receptor was identified in a boy under 18 in good health and CMV-seronegative. The source material was PBMCs. The rearrangement joins TRBV11-2 to TRBJ2-5, with a tentative D call TRBD1 (6 bases). The CDR3 loop reads CASSLGRAGDETQYF. CDR3 in DNA: TGTGCCAGCAGCTTAGGGCGGGCAGGGGACGAGACCCAGTACTTC.